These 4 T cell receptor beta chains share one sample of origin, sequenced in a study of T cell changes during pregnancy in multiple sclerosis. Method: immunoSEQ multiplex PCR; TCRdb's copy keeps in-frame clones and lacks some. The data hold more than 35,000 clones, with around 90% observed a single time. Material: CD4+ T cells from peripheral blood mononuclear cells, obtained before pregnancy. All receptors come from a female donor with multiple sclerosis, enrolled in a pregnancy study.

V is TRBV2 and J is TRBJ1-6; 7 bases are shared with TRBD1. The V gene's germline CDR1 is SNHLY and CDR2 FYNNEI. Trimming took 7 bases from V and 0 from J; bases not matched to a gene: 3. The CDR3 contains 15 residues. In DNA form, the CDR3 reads TGTGCCAGCAAAGGGGACAGCTCCTATAATTCACCCCTCCACTTT. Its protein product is CASKGDSSYNSPLHF.

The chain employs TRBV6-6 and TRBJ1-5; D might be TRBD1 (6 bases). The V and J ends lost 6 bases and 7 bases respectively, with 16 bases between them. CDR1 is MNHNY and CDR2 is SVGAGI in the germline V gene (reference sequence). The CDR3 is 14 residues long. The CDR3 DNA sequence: TGTGCCAGCAGGTCCCGGGACAAGGGGCAGCCCCAGCATTTT. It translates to CASRSRDKGQPQHF.

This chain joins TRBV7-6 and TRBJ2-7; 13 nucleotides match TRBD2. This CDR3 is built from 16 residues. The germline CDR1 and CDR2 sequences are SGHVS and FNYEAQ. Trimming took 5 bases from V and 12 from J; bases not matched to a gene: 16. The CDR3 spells CASSPGLAGAPYERYF. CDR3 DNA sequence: TGTGCCAGCAGCCCCGGACTAGCGGGGGCACCTTACGAGAGGTACTTC.

The CDR3 protein is CARGQARRTEAFF. The CDR3 DNA sequence: TGTGCCAGGGGACAGGCAAGGAGGACTGAAGCTTTCTTT. This sequence joins TRBV2 and TRBJ1-1, with TRBD1 matching 8 bases. V gave up 9 bases and J gave up 5 bases; unmatched junction bases: 8. The CDR3 has 13 amino acids. Germline-derived CDR1 and CDR2 are SNHLY and FYNNEI.